Presented here are 31 T cell receptor beta chains from one specimen sequenced in a study of cytomegalovirus exposure and HLA in healthy donors. This PCR relied on a set of 60 Vbeta primers and 13 Jbeta primers. TCRdb's table, derived via immunoSEQ multiplex PCR, lists solely in-frame clones and lacks some. The profile covers approximately 170,000 clones, with around 68% appearing a single time and approximately 1.6% taken by the ten largest. Material: PBMCs. Receptor source: a girl between 10 and 17 years old in good health and CMV-seronegative.

The rearrangement joins TRBV10-3 to TRBJ1-2; 8 bases align to TRBD1. Germline V gene sequence: CDR1 ENHRY, CDR2 SYGVKD. The CDR3 loop spans 15 amino acids. The trim removed 6 bases at V and 6 bases at J, leaving 12 bases unmatched. Written as DNA, the CDR3 is TGTGCCATCAGCGAGACGACAGGGGCGTACGATGGCTACACCTTC. Residues: CAISETTGAYDGYTF.

This sequence joins TRBV9 and TRBJ2-7; D perhaps matches TRBD2 (5 bases). V was pared by 3 bases and J by 6 bases, with 10 bases between. The CDR3 has 12 residues. Germline V gene data show CDR1 as SGDLS and CDR2 as YYNGEE. The CDR3 DNA sequence: TGTGCCAGCAGCGCCCCTGGGAGCGAGCAGTACTTC. Translating it yields CASSAPGSEQYF.

This clone has just a few counts. The chain uses TRBV5-1 and TRBJ1-6; weak D call: TRBD1 (5 bases). Germline CDR1 is SGHRS and CDR2 is YFSETQ. The CDR3 sequence is 15 residues long. V gave up 2 bases and J gave up 5 bases, with 11 bases separating them. The chain's CDR3 is CASSFNRLNNSPLHF. DNA of the CDR3: TGCGCCAGCAGCTTCAACAGGCTAAATAATTCACCCCTCCACTTT.

This chain uses TRBV5-4 with TRBJ1-1; a weak D match, TRBD1 (6 bases). The CDR3 contains 15 residues. V lost 0 bases and J 1 base, leaving 10 bases between the germline ends. Looked up from germline, CDR1 is SGHNT and CDR2 is YYREEE (reference sequence). CDR3 sequence: CASSLGGGQNTEAFF. As DNA, the CDR3 is TGTGCCAGCAGCTTGGGTGGGGGCCAGAACACTGAAGCTTTCTTT.

The CDR3 DNA is TGTGCCAGCAGTGGGTTGGACAGTAAGTACAATGAGCAGTTCTTC. Its protein is CASSGLDSKYNEQFF. The gene calls are TRBV2 and TRBJ2-1, with a tentative D call TRBD1 (6 bases). With 4 bases removed from V and 4 bases from J, the gap between germline ends came to 14 bases. Germline CDR1 and CDR2: SNHLY and FYNNEI. This CDR3 is built from 15 residues.

This sequence joins TRBV10-3 and TRBJ1-5, with 9 bases identical to TRBD1. This CDR3 region has 16 residues. V shed 4 bases and J 3 bases; nucleotides not matched to a gene: 7. Germline V gene data show CDR1 as ENHRY and CDR2 as SYGVKD. DNA for the CDR3: TGTGCCATCAGTGTCGGACAGGGGATCGACAATCAGCCCCAGCATTTT. Amino acids: CAISVGQGIDNQPQHF.

The chain combines TRBV4-1 with TRBJ1-1, with a weak D call TRBD1 (5 bases). The germline gives CDR1 MGHRA, CDR2 YSYEKL. Deletions cut 8 bases from V and 5 bases from J, with 15 bases between. This CDR3 contains 13 residues. CDR3 loop: CASASGGYTEAFF. The CDR3 DNA is TGCGCCAGCGCCTCGGGGGGGTATACTGAAGCTTTCTTT.

The gene calls are TRBV19 and TRBJ2-7; 8 bases align to TRBD1. Germline values: CDR1 LNHDA, CDR2 SQIVND (reference sequence). V shed 3 bases and J 5 bases; nucleotides not matched to a gene: 6. This CDR3 comprises 14 residues. The CDR3 DNA reads TGTGCCAGTAGTATGGGGGACAGGAGGGACGAGCAGTACTTC. This gives the protein CASSMGDRRDEQYF.

In regard to this clone: Other DNA sequences in this specimen translate into the identical CDR3. V and J are TRBV27 and TRBJ2-1; 9 bases are shared with TRBD1. Germline CDR1 is MNHEY and CDR2 is SMNVEV (reference sequence). V lost 4 bases to trimming and J lost 4 bases; unmatched junction nucleotides: 5. This CDR3 has 15 residues. CDR3 in amino acids: CASSSPGQGYNEQFF. In DNA form, the CDR3 reads TGTGCCAGCAGTTCACCGGGACAGGGTTACAATGAGCAGTTCTTC.

A single count supports this clone. The chain has TRBV29-1 and TRBJ2-7, with a tentative D call TRBD1 (5 bases). This CDR3 has 12 residues. Trimming took 7 bases from V and 3 from J, leaving 13 bases between them. Germline CDR1 reads SQVTM; CDR2 reads ANQGSEA. The CDR3 sequence is CSAARALYEQYF. The CDR3 DNA follows: TGCAGCGCCGCCAGGGCACTCTACGAGCAGTACTTC.

V gene TRBV5-1 combines with J gene TRBJ2-7, with TRBD1 identical over 7 bases. Germline loops: CDR1 SGHRS, CDR2 YFSETQ. This CDR3 has 15 residues. V lost 7 bases to trimming and J lost 3 bases; unmatched junction nucleotides: 13. CDR3 in amino acids: CASLPSPGQRYEQYF. Here the CDR3 DNA reads TGCGCCAGCCTACCCTCCCCGGGACAGCGCTACGAGCAGTACTTC.

CDR3 in DNA: TGCGCCAGCAGCTTGGGGAGAAGGGAGACCCAGTACTTC. Its translation: CASSLGRRETQYF. This chain links TRBV5-1 with TRBJ2-5; D uncertain. Germline CDR1 is SGHRS and CDR2 is YFSETQ. The CDR3 runs to 13 residues. The V and J ends lost 0 bases and 5 bases respectively, with 8 bases between them.

Remarks on this clone: Germline and junction disagree at one end, which may indicate a read error. This rearrangement joins TRBV5-1 to TRBJ2-5; possibly TRBD1 for D (5 bases). The CDR3 is 16 residues long. CDR1 and CDR2 from the germline V gene are SGHRS and YFSETQ. CDR3 residues: CASSLEDSTFQEAQYF. CDR3 DNA: TGCGCCAGCAGCTTGGAAGACAGTACTTTCCAAGAGGCCCAGTACTTC.

The chain employs TRBV7-9 and TRBJ1-1; TRBD1 matches 8 bases. CDR3 length: 16 amino acids. CDR1 SEHNR and CDR2 FQNEAQ come from the germline V gene (reference sequence). The V segment lost 4 bases and the J segment 3 bases; nucleotides outside the gene matches: 10. The CDR3 loop reads CASSSSPTGDDTEAFF. The CDR3 DNA follows: TGTGCCAGCAGCTCCAGCCCGACAGGGGATGACACTGAAGCTTTCTTT.

V usage is TRBV13 and J usage is TRBJ1-2; no definite D call. The CDR3 has 18 residues. The V gene lost 4 bases and the J gene lost 4 bases, with 25 bases spanning the gap. Germline V lookup: CDR1 PRHDT, CDR2 FYEKMQ (reference sequence). CDR3 nucleotide sequence: TGTGCCAGCAGCTCGACCTCGAGGCTGGTCCCACACATCTATGGCTACACCTTC. This codes for CASSSTSRLVPHIYGYTF.

This clone was picked up a small number of times. J is TRBJ2-7 and V is TRBV5-1; D possibly corresponds to TRBD1 (6 bases). Germline lookup yields CDR1 SGHRS and CDR2 YFSETQ. CDR3 length: 12 residues. With 4 bases removed from V and 6 bases from J, the gap between germline ends came to 11 bases. The CDR3 is CASSKTGAEQYF. The CDR3 DNA reads TGCGCCAGCAGCAAGACAGGTGCCGAGCAGTACTTC.

The genes are TRBV6-5 and TRBJ1-4; D is undetermined. CDR1 and CDR2 (germline): MNHEY, SVGAGI. Between the trimmed V and J ends, which lost 2 bases and 7 bases, there was a span of 17 bases. CDR3 length equals 16 residues. The CDR3 DNA reads TGTGCCAGCAGTTACGAGGGTTCCAGGCTCGGTGAAAAACTGTTTTTT. The encoded protein is CASSYEGSRLGEKLFF.

The rearrangement links TRBV7-2 to TRBJ2-7; TRBD2 is a possible D gene (5 bases). The CDR3 has 14 residues. Trimming cost V 2 bases and J 7 bases, with 15 bases left between them. Germline V gene sequence: CDR1 SGHTA, CDR2 FQGNSA. The DNA for the CDR3 is TGTGCCAGCAGCTTACCCCCTAGCTCGGGGGAGCAGTACTTC. Its protein is CASSLPPSSGEQYF.

The chain is built from TRBV6-4 and TRBJ2-1, with TRBD1 as a possible D gene (5 bases). The germline gives CDR1 MRHNA, CDR2 SNTAGT. V lost 0 bases and J 2 bases, leaving 11 bases between the germline ends. The length of the CDR3 is 16 residues. The DNA of the CDR3 is TGTGCCAGCAGTGACTCATACAGGCACCCCTACAATGAGCAGTTCTTC. This translates into CASSDSYRHPYNEQFF.

The chain carries TRBV9 and TRBJ1-2; D not certain. CDR3 length equals 14 residues. V shed 0 bases and J shed 2 bases, with 8 bases lying between them. CDR1 and CDR2 (germline): SGDLS, YYNGEE. CDR3 nucleotides: TGTGCCAGCAGCGTAGATCCCGGGAACTATGGCTACACCTTC. Its translation is CASSVDPGNYGYTF.

This clone was found a few times. The chain carries TRBV5-6 and TRBJ2-7; D might be TRBD2 (6 bases). In germline, CDR1 is SGHDT, CDR2 YYEEEE. This CDR3 has 14 residues. V was trimmed by 3 bases and J by 6 bases, leaving 16 bases between them. CDR3 in amino acids: CASSYGVGGGEQYF. DNA of the CDR3: TGTGCCAGCAGCTACGGGGTGGGGGGAGGCGAGCAGTACTTC.

This sequence joins TRBV5-8 and TRBJ1-5, with 12 bases identical to TRBD1. The CDR3 consists of 16 residues. Germline V CDR1 and CDR2: SGHTS, YDEGEE. V trimming: 2 bases; J trimming: 5 bases; junction bases outside the gene matches: 5. CDR3 region: CASSLPGQGADQPQHF. The CDR3 DNA follows: TGTGCCAGCAGCTTACCGGGACAGGGGGCGGATCAGCCCCAGCATTTT.

This clone was seen a few times. V is TRBV7-9 and J is TRBJ2-5, with D perhaps matching TRBD2 (6 bases). The V and J ends lost 5 bases and 5 bases respectively, with 18 bases between them. CDR3 length: 15 residues. Germline V CDR1 and CDR2: SEHNR, FQNEAQ (reference sequence). The DNA of the CDR3 is TGTGCCAGCAGCAGACCCGGGACTCAAGGGGAGACCCAGTACTTC. Translating gives CASSRPGTQGETQYF. Complete variable domain (other parts from reference TRBV7-9 and TRBJ2-5): DTGVSQNPRHKITKRGQNVTFRCDPISEHNRLYWYRQTLGQGPEFLTYFQNEAQLEKSRLLSDRFSAERPKGSFSTLEIQRTEQGDSAMYLCASSRPGTQGETQYFGPGTRLLVL.

This sequence joins TRBV6-5 and TRBJ2-5; TRBD1 is a possible D gene (6 bases). Germline CDR1 and CDR2: MNHEY and SVGAGI. V lost 6 bases to trimming and J lost 7 bases, with 15 bases between them. CDR3 length equals 13 residues. CDR3 region: CASSTGHWVTQYF. In DNA, the CDR3 is TGTGCCAGCAGCACGGGACATTGGGTGACCCAGTACTTC.

CDR3 amino acids: CASSSEFSTAPTYEQYF. DNA of the CDR3: TGTGCCAGCAGTTCAGAGTTTTCGACTGCGCCTACCTACGAGCAGTACTTC. V gene TRBV28 combines with J gene TRBJ2-7; unclear D gene. This CDR3 comprises 17 residues. The ends were cut back, 4 bases at V and 2 bases at J, with 21 bases in the middle. Germline assignment: CDR1 MDHEN and CDR2 SYDVKM.

V is TRBV11-2 and J is TRBJ2-7; no clear D gene. This CDR3 contains 18 residues. V lost 4 bases, J lost 7 bases, and 29 bases lay in between. Looked up from germline, CDR1 is SGHAT and CDR2 is FQNNGV. The CDR3 sequence is CASSSPDLTNVLTREQYF. CDR3 coding DNA: TGTGCCAGCAGCTCCCCAGACCTCACCAACGTTTTAACGCGGGAGCAGTACTTC.

The chain joins TRBV11-2 to TRBJ2-5; weak D call: TRBD1 (6 bases). With 0 bases removed from V and 5 bases from J, the gap between germline ends came to 19 bases. The germline CDR1 and CDR2 sequences are SGHAT and FQNNGV. This CDR3 contains 17 residues. The CDR3: CASSLDLSTGLGETQYF. In nucleotides, the CDR3 is TGTGCCAGCAGCTTAGATTTGTCCACAGGGTTGGGGGAGACCCAGTACTTC.

J is TRBJ1-5 and V is TRBV29-1; unclear D gene. The germline CDR1 and CDR2 sequences are SQVTM and ANQGSEA. The CDR3 spans 17 residues. V was trimmed by 4 bases and J by 3 bases, leaving 22 bases between them. The CDR3 nucleotides read TGCAGCGTTGGGACTTTCCGGAGGTTGGTTCCCAATCAGCCCCAGCATTTT. Translated: CSVGTFRRLVPNQPQHF.

This sequence joins TRBV19 and TRBJ2-7; tentative D call: TRBD2 (5 bases). The germline V gene has CDR1 LNHDA and CDR2 SQIVND (reference sequence). The length of the CDR3 is 15 residues. Trimming stripped 5 bases from V and 1 base from J, with 15 bases between. DNA of the CDR3: TGTGCCAGTAGTGCCCGAGGGTATAAGTCCTACGAGCAGTACTTC. Its translation: CASSARGYKSYEQYF.

The count of this clone is one. The rearrangement joins TRBV7-6 to TRBJ2-2; a possible D gene is TRBD1 (6 bases). Germline values: CDR1 SGHVS, CDR2 FNYEAQ. The CDR3 has 14 amino acids. Trimming took off 2 bases at V and 8 bases at J, with 12 bases between the two ends. Here the CDR3 reads CASSLIAGAGELFF. The CDR3 DNA follows: TGTGCCAGCAGCTTAATAGCAGGGGCGGGGGAGCTGTTTTTT.

The V gene is TRBV7-3, the J gene TRBJ2-1; 11 nucleotides match TRBD2. The CDR3 is made up of 15 amino acids. With 2 bases clipped from V and 8 bases from J, the junction kept 5 bases outside the gene matches. In germline, CDR1 is SGHTA, CDR2 FQGTGA. This chain's CDR3 is CASSLDSGGADEQFF. The DNA of the CDR3 is TGTGCCAGCAGCTTAGATAGCGGGGGGGCCGATGAGCAGTTCTTC.